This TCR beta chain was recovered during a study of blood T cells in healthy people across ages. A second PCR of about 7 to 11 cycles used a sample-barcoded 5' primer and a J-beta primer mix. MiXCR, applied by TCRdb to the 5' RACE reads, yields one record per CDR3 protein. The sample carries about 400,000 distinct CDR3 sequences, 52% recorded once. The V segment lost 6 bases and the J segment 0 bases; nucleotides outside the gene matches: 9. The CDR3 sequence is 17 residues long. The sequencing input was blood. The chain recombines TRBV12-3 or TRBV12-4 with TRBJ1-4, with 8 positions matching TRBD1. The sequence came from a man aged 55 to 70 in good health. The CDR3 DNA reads TGTGCCAGCAGCTGGGGACAGGCTTTGGCAACTAATGAAAAACTGTTTTTT. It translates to CASSWGQALATNEKLFF.